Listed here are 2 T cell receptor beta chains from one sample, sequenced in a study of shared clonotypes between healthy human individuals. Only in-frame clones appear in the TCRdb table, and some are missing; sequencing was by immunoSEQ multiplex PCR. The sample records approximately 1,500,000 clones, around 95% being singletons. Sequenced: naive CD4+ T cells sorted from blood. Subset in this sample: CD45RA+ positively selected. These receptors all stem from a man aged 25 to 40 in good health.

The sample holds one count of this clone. CDR3 sequence (DNA): TGCGCCAGCAGCTTTGCGGGAGTCCACGAGCAGTACTTC. This translates into CASSFAGVHEQYF. The V gene is TRBV5-1, the J gene TRBJ2-7; 7 bases fit TRBD2. Germline V gene sequence: CDR1 SGHRS, CDR2 YFSETQ. V lost 2 bases to trimming and J lost 5 bases; unmatched junction nucleotides: 4. The CDR3 totals 13 residues.

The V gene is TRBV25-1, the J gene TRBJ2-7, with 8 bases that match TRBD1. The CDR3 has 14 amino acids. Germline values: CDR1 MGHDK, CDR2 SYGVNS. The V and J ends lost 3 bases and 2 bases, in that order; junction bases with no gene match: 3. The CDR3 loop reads CASSDPDRAYEQYF. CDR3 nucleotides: TGTGCCAGCAGTGACCCGGACAGGGCCTACGAGCAGTACTTC.